These T cell receptor beta chains were read from a single sample in a study of beta chain features in type 1 diabetes. Data came from immunoSEQ multiplex PCR; TCRdb stores just in-frame clones and leaves some out. Of roughly 260,000 clones detected, just over 20% appear once; the ten largest clones hold 0.028%. Sequencing was carried out using naive CD4+ T cells from blood. These receptors were collected from a woman between 40 and 50 years old with type 1 diabetes. The CDR3 runs from the conserved cysteine through the conserved F or W. The D gene is left open where the match is weak. Part of the rows lack a size; the others show once, few, many or a class for expanded clones.

j_call: TRBJ2-7; clone_size: NA; d_call: NA; cdr3_length: 14; v_call: TRBV29-1; cdr3_aa: CSVTGTPNMYEQYF; cdr3_nt: TGCAGCGTTACTGGGACACCTAATATGTACGAGCAGTACTTC
j_call: TRBJ2-7; clone_size: few; d_call: TRBD2; cdr3_length: 17; v_call: TRBV5-6; cdr3_aa: CASSLGPLADPRNEQYF; cdr3_nt: TGTGCCAGCAGCTTGGGCCCGCTAGCGGACCCTAGGAACGAGCAGTACTTC
j_call: TRBJ2-7; clone_size: NA; d_call: NA; cdr3_length: 13; v_call: TRBV7-9; cdr3_aa: CASSLGHPYEQYF; cdr3_nt: TGTGCCAGCAGCTTAGGACACCCCTACGAGCAGTACTTC
j_call: TRBJ1-2; clone_size: few; d_call: NA; cdr3_length: 15; v_call: TRBV30; cdr3_aa: CAWSVAGALSYGYTF; cdr3_nt: TGTGCCTGGAGTGTCGCGGGGGCCCTCAGCTATGGCTACACCTTC
j_call: TRBJ1-1; clone_size: NA; d_call: NA; cdr3_length: 12; v_call: TRBV18; cdr3_aa: CASSPQGQEAFF; cdr3_nt: TGTGCCAGCTCACCACAGGGGCAGGAGGCTTTCTTT
j_call: TRBJ2-7; clone_size: NA; d_call: TRBD1; cdr3_length: 15; v_call: TRBV6-1; cdr3_aa: CASSAGTGRAGEQYF; cdr3_nt: TGTGCCAGCAGTGCGGGGACAGGGAGGGCCGGCGAGCAGTACTTC
j_call: TRBJ1-2; clone_size: NA; d_call: TRBD1; cdr3_length: 14; v_call: TRBV9; cdr3_aa: CASSTQGQIYGYTF; cdr3_nt: TGTGCCAGCAGCACCCAGGGACAGATCTATGGCTACACCTTC
j_call: TRBJ1-6; clone_size: few; d_call: TRBD1; cdr3_length: 14; v_call: TRBV19; cdr3_aa: CAASVGQYNSPLHF; cdr3_nt: TGTGCCGCCTCAGTGGGACAGTATAATTCACCCCTCCACTTT
j_call: TRBJ2-7; clone_size: few; d_call: TRBD2; cdr3_length: 14; v_call: TRBV19; cdr3_aa: CASSIRGGLHEQYF; cdr3_nt: TGTGCCAGTAGTATTCGCGGGGGTCTCCACGAGCAGTACTTC
j_call: TRBJ2-5; clone_size: few; d_call: NA; cdr3_length: 14; v_call: TRBV5-1; cdr3_aa: CASSSTRSGETQYF; cdr3_nt: TGCGCCAGCAGCTCGACCCGGTCGGGGGAGACCCAGTACTTC
j_call: TRBJ2-5; clone_size: NA; d_call: TRBD2; cdr3_length: 15; v_call: TRBV7-7; cdr3_aa: CASSPLAGRQETQYF; cdr3_nt: TGTGCCAGCAGCCCCCTAGCGGGAAGGCAAGAGACCCAGTACTTC
j_call: TRBJ1-2; clone_size: few; d_call: NA; cdr3_length: 16; v_call: TRBV27; cdr3_aa: CASSPQTIIGSYGYTF; cdr3_nt: TGTGCCAGCAGTCCCCAGACCATAATTGGGAGCTATGGCTACACCTTC
j_call: TRBJ2-5; clone_size: NA; d_call: NA; cdr3_length: 12; v_call: TRBV5-4; cdr3_aa: CASSLEGETQYF; cdr3_nt: TGTGCCAGCAGCTTGGAGGGGGAGACCCAGTACTTC
j_call: TRBJ2-1; clone_size: few; d_call: NA; cdr3_length: 12; v_call: TRBV29-1; cdr3_aa: CSVERQINEQFF; cdr3_nt: TGCAGCGTTGAGAGACAGATCAATGAGCAGTTCTTC
j_call: TRBJ2-6; clone_size: NA; d_call: TRBD1; cdr3_length: 19; v_call: TRBV15; cdr3_aa: CATSSPDRGFVAGANVLTF; cdr3_nt: TGTGCCACCAGCAGCCCGGACAGGGGTTTTGTGGCTGGGGCCAACGTCCTGACTTTC
j_call: TRBJ2-3; clone_size: NA; d_call: TRBD1; cdr3_length: 14; v_call: TRBV25-1; cdr3_aa: CASSWTGGANTQYF; cdr3_nt: TGTGCCAGCAGCTGGACAGGGGGCGCGAATACGCAGTATTTT
j_call: TRBJ2-7; clone_size: few; d_call: TRBD2; cdr3_length: 14; v_call: TRBV28; cdr3_aa: CASSLLADTYEQYF; cdr3_nt: TGTGCCAGCAGCCTACTAGCGGATACCTACGAGCAGTACTTC
j_call: TRBJ2-1; clone_size: NA; d_call: TRBD2; cdr3_length: 19; v_call: TRBV19; cdr3_aa: CASSIDLSGSLGSYNEQFF; cdr3_nt: TGTGCCAGTAGTATAGATCTAAGCGGGAGTCTAGGCTCCTACAATGAGCAGTTCTTC
j_call: TRBJ2-1; clone_size: NA; d_call: TRBD2; cdr3_length: 13; v_call: TRBV7-2; cdr3_aa: CASSLIAGDEQFF; cdr3_nt: TGTGCCAGCAGCTTAATCGCGGGGGATGAGCAGTTCTTC
j_call: TRBJ2-6; clone_size: NA; d_call: NA; cdr3_length: 17; v_call: TRBV5-6; cdr3_aa: CASSLVGAVSGANVLTF; cdr3_nt: TGTGCCAGCAGCTTGGTGGGGGCTGTCTCTGGGGCCAACGTCCTGACTTTC
j_call: TRBJ2-3; clone_size: NA; d_call: TRBD1; cdr3_length: 15; v_call: TRBV5-4; cdr3_aa: CASSLQGANTDTQYF; cdr3_nt: TGTGCCAGCAGCTTACAGGGGGCTAACACAGATACGCAGTATTTT
j_call: TRBJ1-1; clone_size: NA; d_call: NA; cdr3_length: 14; v_call: TRBV5-6; cdr3_aa: CASSLVAGGAEAFF; cdr3_nt: TGTGCCAGCAGCTTGGTGGCGGGGGGAGCTGAAGCTTTCTTT
j_call: TRBJ2-5; clone_size: few; d_call: NA; cdr3_length: 14; v_call: TRBV6-6; cdr3_aa: CASTIEQGGETQYF; cdr3_nt: TGTGCCAGCACTATAGAACAGGGCGGAGAGACCCAGTACTTC
j_call: TRBJ1-1; clone_size: NA; d_call: NA; cdr3_length: 12; v_call: TRBV18; cdr3_aa: CASSPLNTEAFF; cdr3_nt: TGTGCCAGCTCACCCTTGAACACTGAAGCTTTCTTT
j_call: TRBJ2-7; clone_size: NA; d_call: TRBD1; cdr3_length: 13; v_call: TRBV5-6; cdr3_aa: CASNRDRGSEQYF; cdr3_nt: TGTGCCAGCAACCGGGACAGGGGGTCCGAGCAGTACTTC
j_call: TRBJ2-3; clone_size: few; d_call: NA; cdr3_length: 12; v_call: TRBV18; cdr3_aa: CASSPSGDTQYF; cdr3_nt: TGTGCCAGCTCACCCAGCGGGGATACGCAGTATTTT
j_call: TRBJ2-2; clone_size: few; d_call: NA; cdr3_length: 14; v_call: TRBV5-4; cdr3_aa: CASSSGYGTGELFF; cdr3_nt: TGTGCCAGCAGCTCAGGGTATGGCACCGGGGAGCTGTTTTTT
j_call: TRBJ1-1; clone_size: NA; d_call: TRBD1; cdr3_length: 13; v_call: TRBV30; cdr3_aa: CAWSVSRGTEAFF; cdr3_nt: TGTGCCTGGAGTGTATCCAGGGGGACTGAAGCTTTCTTT
j_call: TRBJ2-1; clone_size: NA; d_call: TRBD2; cdr3_length: 16; v_call: TRBV4-3; cdr3_aa: CASSRGGGAPYNEQFF; cdr3_nt: TGCGCCAGCAGCCGTGGCGGGGGGGCCCCCTACAATGAGCAGTTCTTC
j_call: TRBJ1-1; clone_size: NA; d_call: NA; cdr3_length: 14; v_call: TRBV10-3; cdr3_aa: CAISDHGGVGEAFF; cdr3_nt: TGTGCCATCAGTGATCACGGAGGTGTGGGAGAAGCTTTCTTT
j_call: TRBJ1-6; clone_size: NA; d_call: NA; cdr3_length: 16; v_call: TRBV7-2; cdr3_aa: CASSLVGQGANSPLHF; cdr3_nt: TGTGCCAGCAGCTTAGTAGGGCAGGGCGCTAATTCACCCCTCCACTTT